Following are 3 T cell receptor beta chains from one sample sequenced in a study of blood T cell repertoires in COVID-19. Assay used: immunoSEQ multiplex PCR; TCRdb lists only in-frame clones, some missing. The table lists around 63,000 clones, roughly nine tenths of them singletons. The sequenced material came from peripheral blood. The receptors here all came from a woman in her fifties or sixties with COVID-19, enrolled during active disease.

The chain employs TRBV11-3 and TRBJ2-5, with 7 bases matching TRBD1. Germline V gives CDR1 SGHNT, CDR2 YENEEA. The CDR3 has 15 residues. J was trimmed by 1 base and V by 3 bases; bases with no gene match: 5. The CDR3 loop reads CASSLGQPFQETQYF. CDR3 coding DNA: TGTGCCAGCAGCTTGGGACAGCCTTTCCAAGAGACCCAGTACTTC.

In this sample, this clone turned up once. The chain carries TRBV19 and TRBJ2-1, with 13 nucleotides matching TRBD2. Germline-derived CDR1 and CDR2 are LNHDA and SQIVND (reference sequence). Germline trimming cut 10 bases from V and 10 bases from J; bases unmatched to any gene: 13. This CDR3 spans 15 amino acids. CDR3 sequence (DNA): TGTGCCACTAGGGGTACTAGCGGGAGGGCCAGCGAGCAGTTCTTC. Translated, it gives CATRGTSGRASEQFF.

The chain recombines TRBV23-1 with TRBJ2-7, with a tentative D call TRBD1 (6 bases). TRBV23-1 is assigned to the ORF class and has an uncertain function. Between the trimmed V and J ends, which lost 4 bases and 2 bases, there was a span of 15 bases. CDR3 length equals 15 residues. DNA of the CDR3: TGCGCCAGCAGTCCAACCGGGACACAAACCTACGAGCAGTACTTC. Protein product: CASSPTGTQTYEQYF.